This passage covers 13 T cell receptor beta chains from one sample sequenced in a study of shared T cell receptors in the human thymus. Profiling relied on immunoSEQ multiplex PCR, and the TCRdb table lists in-frame clones only, not all of them. In the table there are hundreds of thousands of clones, about 87% of which are singletons. The data were also submitted as part of a second study, on human thymus T cells.

Sequenced input: thymocytes. The receptors derive from a boy in the first two years of life with a congenital heart defect.

This chain uses TRBV7-6 with TRBJ2-3; 7 bases line up with TRBD1. The V and J ends lost 1 base and 2 bases, in that order; junction bases with no gene match: 6. Germline CDR1 is SGHVS and CDR2 is FNYEAQ. This CDR3 is built from 16 residues. The DNA for the CDR3 is TGTGCCAGCAGCTTAGGCCGGGACAGAGACACAGATACGCAGTATTTT. Its translation is CASSLGRDRDTDTQYF.

J is TRBJ2-5 and V is TRBV28; the match to TRBD2 covers 10 bases. Germline CDR1 and CDR2: MDHEN and SYDVKM. After removal of 3 bases from V and 5 bases from J, the junction contained 15 bases not matched to a gene. The CDR3 consists of 18 residues. The CDR3 is CASSFPSPYLAGEETQYF. The CDR3 DNA sequence: TGTGCCAGCAGTTTTCCCTCCCCCTATCTAGCGGGGGAGGAGACCCAGTACTTC.

The chain is built from TRBV6-4 and TRBJ2-3; the D gene is possibly TRBD1 (5 bases). Germline CDR1 and CDR2: MRHNA and SNTAGT. The CDR3 is made up of 15 amino acids. The V gene lost 3 bases and the J gene lost 2 bases, with 12 bases spanning the gap. Here the CDR3 DNA reads TGTGCCAGCAGTGAGTCGTGGGGCCACACAGATACGCAGTATTTT. This encodes CASSESWGHTDTQYF.

The V call is TRBV5-1, the J call TRBJ2-7; 9 positions agree with TRBD2. V shed 4 bases, J shed 0 bases, and the junction held 5 bases outside the gene matches. Germline CDR1 and CDR2: SGHRS and YFSETQ. This CDR3 has 15 amino acids. The CDR3 nucleotides read TGCGCCAGCAGCCATAGCGGGGGCCACTCCTACGAGCAGTACTTC. The encoded protein is CASSHSGGHSYEQYF.

CDR3 region: CASSLVQTGWPPYNEQFF. DNA of the CDR3: TGTGCCAGCAGCTTAGTCCAGACAGGGTGGCCCCCCTACAATGAGCAGTTCTTC. J is TRBJ2-1 and V is TRBV11-2, with TRBD1 matching over 7 bases. CDR1 is SGHAT, CDR2 FQNNGV, per germline. The J segment lost 2 bases and the V segment lost 1 base, leaving 11 bases of the junction unmatched. The CDR3 is 18 amino acids.

The chain joins TRBV4-1 to TRBJ1-1; D possibly corresponds to TRBD1 (5 bases). V lost 0 bases, J lost 10 bases, and 12 bases lay in between. In germline, CDR1 is MGHRA, CDR2 YSYEKL. CDR3 length: 13 residues. CDR3 sequence: CASSQEAGLRAFF. Here the CDR3 DNA reads TGCGCCAGCAGCCAAGAGGCAGGGCTGAGAGCTTTCTTT.

The rearrangement joins TRBV28 to TRBJ2-4, with 7 bases aligning to TRBD2. This CDR3 contains 16 residues. The V segment lost 3 bases and the J segment 0 bases; nucleotides outside the gene matches: 5. Germline CDR1 MDHEN, CDR2 SYDVKM. This chain's CDR3 is CASSFGTTRAKNIQYF. CDR3 DNA: TGTGCCAGCAGTTTCGGGACTACTCGAGCCAAAAACATTCAGTACTTC.

The chain couples TRBV9 to TRBJ2-7; D might be TRBD2 (6 bases). The CDR3 length is 19 residues. The ends were cut back, 0 bases at V and 1 base at J, with 23 bases in the middle. Germline V gene data show CDR1 as SGDLS and CDR2 as YYNGEE. For the CDR3, the DNA is TGTGCCAGCAGCGTAGAAGGCACCGAACGGGGGTATCCTTCCTACGAGCAGTACTTC. Protein product: CASSVEGTERGYPSYEQYF.

The chain recombines TRBV7-2 with TRBJ2-2, with a weak D call TRBD2 (6 bases). The CDR3 contains 13 residues. V gave up 5 bases and J gave up 6 bases, with 10 bases separating them. Germline CDR1 reads SGHTA; CDR2 reads FQGNSA. CDR3 region: CASSQDYSGELFF. The CDR3 region has the DNA TGTGCCAGCAGCCAGGACTATTCCGGGGAGCTGTTTTTT.

The chain recombines TRBV15 with TRBJ1-2, with D perhaps TRBD1 (6 bases). V lost 0 bases and J 8 bases, leaving 13 bases between the germline ends. CDR3 length: 14 residues. Germline assignment: CDR1 LNHNV and CDR2 YYDKDF (reference sequence). The chain's CDR3 is CATSRDLGQRGYTF. The CDR3 nucleotides read TGTGCCACCAGCAGAGATTTAGGACAGAGAGGCTACACCTTC.

The chain has TRBV9 and TRBJ2-1; 11 bases are a match to TRBD2. V trimming: 2 bases; J trimming: 5 bases; junction bases outside the gene matches: 12. This CDR3 is built from 18 residues. The germline V gene encodes CDR1 SGDLS and CDR2 YYNGEE. In DNA, the CDR3 is TGTGCCAGCAGCGTTATAGCGGGAGGGCCCCCAATTGACAATGAGCAGTTCTTC. Translation: CASSVIAGGPPIDNEQFF.

This sequence joins TRBV7-9 and TRBJ2-3, with 9 bases aligning to TRBD2. Germline V lookup: CDR1 SEHNR, CDR2 FQNEAQ (reference sequence). The CDR3 is 15 residues long. The junction had 7 bases not matched to a gene; V was cut back by 4 bases and J by 5 bases. CDR3 region: CASSSLSGGGDTQYF. CDR3 coding DNA: TGTGCCAGCAGCTCACTTAGCGGGGGAGGAGATACGCAGTATTTT.

The V and J genes are TRBV28 and TRBJ1-2; TRBD1 is a possible D gene (6 bases). The CDR3 runs 10 residues. The germline V gene has CDR1 MDHEN and CDR2 SYDVKM. CDR3 amino acids: CAIRGNGYTF. As DNA, the CDR3 is TGTGCAATTAGGGGGAATGGCTACACCTTC.